The 9 T cell receptor beta chains presented below share a single source sample, sequenced in a study of lymphopenia after photon versus proton radiotherapy. Clones were sequenced by immunoSEQ multiplex PCR, and TCRdb holds only the in-frame ones, with some missing. This sample carries roughly 64,000 clones, 75% to 90% of them seen once, and the ten largest clones take roughly 13%. The sequences come from peripheral blood, collected from a patient treated with proton-based radiotherapy. The receptors were gathered from an elderly man with esophageal cancer.

The chain recombines TRBV19 with TRBJ2-5, with TRBD1 as a possible D gene (5 bases). The CDR3 is 13 residues long. Germline loops: CDR1 LNHDA, CDR2 SQIVND (reference sequence). V lost 6 bases and J lost 3, with 11 bases in between. The CDR3 protein is CASRGAGEETQYF. DNA for the CDR3: TGTGCCAGTAGAGGGGCAGGCGAAGAGACCCAGTACTTC.

The chain employs TRBV5-6 and TRBJ2-5; a weak D match, TRBD2 (7 bases). The V end lost 1 base, the J end lost 5 bases, and 9 bases lay between the germline ends. Per the germline V gene, CDR1 is SGHDT and CDR2 is YYEEEE. The CDR3 extends over 13 amino acids. CDR3 region: CASSLSGGETQYF. Here the CDR3 DNA reads TGTGCCAGCAGCTTGTCGGGGGGCGAGACCCAGTACTTC.

The chain recombines TRBV5-6 with TRBJ2-2; no clear D gene. Germline V gene sequence: CDR1 SGHDT, CDR2 YYEEEE. The V end was cut by 1 base, the J end by 4 bases, with 11 bases between. This CDR3 is 15 amino acids long. The CDR3 region is CASSLPSQPTGELFF. In nucleotides, the CDR3 is TGTGCCAGCAGCTTGCCTAGTCAGCCCACCGGGGAGCTGTTTTTT.

This chain uses TRBV15 with TRBJ2-5; D may be TRBD1 (5 bases). The germline V and J ends were trimmed by 0 bases and 1 base, with 12 bases remaining between them. The length of the CDR3 is 16 residues. Germline V gene lookup returns CDR1 LNHNV and CDR2 YYDKDF (reference sequence). The DNA for the CDR3 is TGTGCCACCAGCAGAGATCTTTCCCAGGGCCAAGAGACCCAGTACTTC. Amino acid sequence: CATSRDLSQGQETQYF.

V and J are TRBV27 and TRBJ2-1; TRBD2 agrees at 13 bases. The CDR3 sequence is 16 residues long. Germline CDR1 is MNHEY and CDR2 is SMNVEV (reference sequence). Unmatched junction bases numbered 4, after V lost 0 bases and J lost 8 bases. In nucleotides, the CDR3 is TGTGCCAGCAGTTTATCGGGACTAGCGGGGATCCATGAGCAGTTCTTC. Translating gives CASSLSGLAGIHEQFF.

The rearrangement links TRBV27 to TRBJ1-5; no definite D call. The CDR3 contains 14 residues. Germline V gene sequence: CDR1 MNHEY, CDR2 SMNVEV (reference sequence). Trimming took 3 bases from V and 0 from J, leaving 6 bases between them. The chain's CDR3 is CASSLQFSNQPQHF. Written as DNA, the CDR3 is TGTGCCAGCAGTTTGCAGTTTAGCAATCAGCCCCAGCATTTT.

V and J are TRBV4-3 and TRBJ1-6, with D perhaps TRBD1 (5 bases). V lost 0 bases to trimming and J lost 10 bases, with 7 bases between them. The CDR3 has 13 amino acids. Germline V gene sequence: CDR1 LGHNA, CDR2 YSLEER. CDR3 sequence reads: CASSQEGVSPLHF. CDR3 bases: TGCGCCAGCAGCCAAGAAGGGGTCTCACCCCTCCACTTT.

The DNA for the CDR3 is TGCGCCAGCAGCCAAGTAATTCGAGGGAAGAACCAGCCCCAGCATTTT. Protein sequence: CASSQVIRGKNQPQHF. This chain links TRBV4-1 with TRBJ1-5, with D uncertain. CDR1 is MGHRA and CDR2 is YSYEKL in the germline V gene. V was clipped by 1 base and J by 7 bases, with 17 bases between them. The CDR3 is 16 amino acids.

This clone was seen only once. The rearrangement links TRBV29-1 to TRBJ2-5; TRBD2 might be the D (5 bases). CDR1 and CDR2 (germline): SQVTM, ANQGSEA. The CDR3 totals 14 residues. Trimming took off 5 bases at V and 4 bases at J, with 17 bases between the two ends. CDR3 nucleotide sequence: TGCAGCGTTAACTTTATGGAGAGGGTAGAGACCCAGTACTTC. Protein product: CSVNFMERVETQYF.